Following are 8 T cell receptor beta chains from one sample sequenced in a study of T-cell reconstitution after alpha-beta-depleted transplantation in children. As it was prepared, the TCRbeta library received unique molecular identifiers. TCRdb reprocessed the PCR reads via MiXCR and lists one record per CDR3 protein. The data hold some 130,000 distinct CDR3 sequences, with about 9.5% observed a single time. Sequencing used PBMCs, mostly from graft donor cells, obtained 180 days after TCRalphabeta/CD19-depleted stem cell transplant. The receptors come from a girl under three years old who had a stem cell transplant for combined immunodeficiency, so the T cells may come from the graft donor.

This clonotype came up many times. The V gene is TRBV20-1, the J gene TRBJ2-1, with TRBD2 matching over 9 bases. The CDR3 has 16 residues. The junction had 9 bases not matched to a gene; V was cut back by 0 bases and J by 6 bases. CDR1 and CDR2 from the germline V gene are DFQATT and SNEGSKA (reference sequence). CDR3 DNA: TGCAGTGCTAGAGATCATGCTAGCGGGAACGGCAATGAGCAGTTCTTC. This translates into CSARDHASGNGNEQFF.

This clonotype was seen a single time. The rearrangement uses TRBV7-2 and TRBJ2-7; TRBD2 matches 7 bases. Per germline, CDR1 SGHTA and CDR2 FQGNSA. The CDR3 is 15 amino acids. The V segment lost 1 base and the J segment 3 bases; nucleotides outside the gene matches: 6. CDR3 sequence reads: CASSLDAGDGYEQYF. CDR3 sequence (DNA): TGTGCCAGCAGCTTAGACGCGGGGGACGGCTACGAGCAGTACTTC.

The gene calls are TRBV12-3 or TRBV12-4 and TRBJ2-6, with D perhaps TRBD1 (6 bases). V was pared by 3 bases and J by 6 bases, with 12 bases between. This CDR3 is built from 15 residues. CDR3 sequence: CASSFRGLLANVLTF. The CDR3 DNA reads TGTGCCAGCAGTTTCAGGGGCCTCCTGGCCAACGTCCTGACTTTC.

The rearrangement links TRBV10-3 to TRBJ2-3; 7 bases are shared with TRBD2. V dropped 7 bases and J dropped 6; count of bases not matched to a gene: 10. The V gene's germline CDR1 is ENHRY and CDR2 SYGVKD. This CDR3 is 14 amino acids long. CDR3 in amino acids: CAIKGTTPRDTQYF. The CDR3 DNA reads as TGTGCCATCAAAGGGACTACCCCACGGGATACGCAGTATTTT.

In this sample, this clonotype turned up a few times. The rearrangement uses TRBV6-5 and TRBJ1-5; no firm D call. Trimming took off 0 bases at V and 1 base at J, with 4 bases between the two ends. This CDR3 is 14 amino acids long. Germline V gene sequence: CDR1 MNHEY, CDR2 SVGAGI. CDR3 protein: CASSYSISNQPQHF. DNA for the CDR3: TGTGCCAGCAGTTACTCGATCAGCAATCAGCCCCAGCATTTT.

This clonotype was counted only a few times. This chain links TRBV20-1 with TRBJ1-5, with a tentative D call TRBD1 (5 bases). V was cut by 3 bases and J by 2 bases, with 14 bases left in between. This CDR3 is built from 15 residues. CDR1 is DFQATT, CDR2 SNEGSKA, per germline (reference sequence). This CDR3 reads CSARPQWGGNQPQHF. As DNA, the CDR3 is TGCAGTGCTAGGCCACAGTGGGGGGGCAATCAGCCCCAGCATTTT.

V gene TRBV12-5 combines with J gene TRBJ2-2; perhaps D is TRBD1 or TRBD2 (5 bases each). Per germline, CDR1 LGHNT and CDR2 FRNRAP. This CDR3 spans 16 amino acids. Trimming took off 2 bases at V and 7 bases at J, with 17 bases between the two ends. CDR3 in DNA: TGTGCTAGTGGTTTGCGGGACGCCTTCGACGGCGGGGAGCTGTTTTTT. Translated, it gives CASGLRDAFDGGELFF.

The chain links TRBV10-3 to TRBJ2-6; 8 positions agree with TRBD1. V was pared by 3 bases and J by 0 bases, with 7 bases of the junction left unmatched. Germline values: CDR1 ENHRY, CDR2 SYGVKD. The CDR3 runs 18 residues. CDR3 sequence: CAISDRAGGPSGANVLTF. The CDR3, as DNA: TGTGCCATCAGTGATCGGGCAGGGGGCCCCTCTGGGGCCAACGTCCTGACTTTC.